These 21 T cell receptor beta chains share one sample of origin, sequenced in a study of blood T cell repertoires in COVID-19 (dated by TCRdb to 2018 to 2020). Libraries were made using the immunoSEQ multiplex PCR assay. Sourced from immuneACCESS, this table was stored by TCRdb with only in-frame sequences that have V and J called. A share of the clones is absent; for the studies checked, an unresolved V gene accounts for under half, and the remainder has no known explanation. This sample holds 200,000 to 250,000 clones; around 90% were observed only once. About 6% of the sample belongs to the ten largest clones. Input material: PBMCs or T cells enriched from blood (not recorded which). The receptors come from a woman in her thirties with acute COVID-19.

The V gene is TRBV5-1, the J gene TRBJ2-2; D perhaps matches TRBD1 (6 bases). CDR3 length: 13 residues. The germline V gene encodes CDR1 SGHRS and CDR2 YFSETQ. V was pared by 2 bases and J by 5 bases, with 7 bases between. DNA of the CDR3: TGCGCCAGCAGCTTACAGGGTACCGGGGAGCTGTTTTTT. Amino acids: CASSLQGTGELFF.

In its sample, this clone was seen once. The V and J genes are TRBV7-2 and TRBJ1-1; D gene ambiguous. Germline loops: CDR1 SGHTA, CDR2 FQGNSA. The V end was cut by 1 base, the J end by 0 bases, with 9 bases between. The CDR3 spans 15 residues. The CDR3 spells CASSLGARLNTEAFF. The CDR3 DNA sequence: TGTGCCAGCAGCTTAGGGGCCAGATTGAACACTGAAGCTTTCTTT.

This chain connects TRBV6-1 to TRBJ2-3; 8 bases map to TRBD2. The CDR3 extends over 15 amino acids. Trimming cost V 3 bases and J 5 bases; bases outside gene matches: 7. The V gene's germline CDR1 is MNHNS and CDR2 SASEGT. CDR3 nucleotides: TGTGCCAGCAGTGAGCCGGGGGGGGCGAGAGATACGCAGTATTTT. Translating gives CASSEPGGARDTQYF.

V usage is TRBV5-4 and J usage is TRBJ2-1, with D possibly matching TRBD2 (7 bases). The CDR3 loop spans 16 amino acids. V lost 0 bases, J lost 5 bases, and 15 bases lay in between. Per the germline V gene, CDR1 is SGHNT and CDR2 is YYREEE (reference sequence). Here the CDR3 DNA reads TGTGCCAGCAGCTTGGGTCGAAGGGAGGGGGACAATGAGCAGTTCTTC. Translation gives CASSLGRREGDNEQFF. The full variable domain, completed using reference TRBV5-4 and TRBJ2-1, is ETGVTQSPTHLIKTRGQQVTLRCSSQSGHNTVSWYQQALGQGPQFIFQYYREEENGRGNFPPRFSGLQFPNYSSELNVNALELDDSALYLCASSLGRREGDNEQFFGPGTRLTVL.

In this sample, this clone turned up once. The CDR3 DNA follows: TGCGCCAGCAGCTTGGCGGGCTTCCTAGCGGGGGGCCGGACAGATACGCAGTATTTT. As protein: CASSLAGFLAGGRTDTQYF. V usage is TRBV5-1 and J usage is TRBJ2-3; 11 nucleotides agree with TRBD2. Germline-derived CDR1 and CDR2 are SGHRS and YFSETQ. The CDR3 runs 19 residues. With V trimmed by 0 bases and J by 3 bases, 12 bases remained unmatched.

V usage is TRBV2 and J usage is TRBJ2-5, with 8 bases that match TRBD1. The CDR3 sequence is 16 residues long. The germline CDR1 and CDR2 sequences are SNHLY and FYNNEI. J gave up 5 bases and V 4 bases, and 12 bases lay outside the gene matches. CDR3 sequence: CASSGGLDRVMETQYF. The DNA of the CDR3 is TGTGCCAGCAGTGGGGGTTTGGACAGGGTCATGGAGACCCAGTACTTC.

The chain is built from TRBV2 and TRBJ2-2, with 10 bases that match TRBD1. V was clipped by 6 bases and J by 3 bases; unmatched bases: 13. The germline V gene has CDR1 SNHLY and CDR2 FYNNEI. The CDR3 has 18 amino acids. For the CDR3, the DNA is TGTGCCAGCAGGGATTGGGACAGGGGAAAGCGGGACACCGGGGAGCTGTTTTTT. Protein sequence: CASRDWDRGKRDTGELFF.

The chain uses TRBV9 and TRBJ1-1; TRBD1 matches at 9 bases. V dropped 7 bases and J dropped 2; count of bases not matched to a gene: 3. The germline V gene encodes CDR1 SGDLS and CDR2 YYNGEE. This CDR3 has 13 residues. CDR3 region: CASAGQGNTEAFF. CDR3 DNA sequence: TGTGCCAGCGCGGGACAGGGTAACACTGAAGCTTTCTTT.

V usage is TRBV12-3 or TRBV12-4 and J usage is TRBJ2-7, with a weak D call TRBD1 (5 bases). The CDR3 contains 13 residues. V was pared by 2 bases and J by 4 bases, with 9 bases between. For the CDR3, the DNA is TGTGCCAGCAGTTTACAGGGCCGGTACGAGCAGTACTTC. It translates to CASSLQGRYEQYF.

The chain is built from TRBV27 and TRBJ1-6; D ambiguous. V lost 3 bases, J lost 7 bases, and 16 bases lay in between. The CDR3 is made up of 16 amino acids. Germline CDR1 and CDR2: MNHEY and SMNVEV (reference sequence). In DNA form, the CDR3 reads TGTGCCAGCAGTTTTGGATCCGACTGGGAGAATTCACCCCTCCACTTT. Its translation is CASSFGSDWENSPLHF.

This chain connects TRBV2 to TRBJ1-1, with a tentative D call TRBD1 (6 bases). Germline values: CDR1 SNHLY, CDR2 FYNNEI. Trimming took off 7 bases at V and 4 bases at J, with 16 bases between the two ends. There are 14 residues in the CDR3. CDR3 DNA: TGTGCCAGCAACCGACAGGTTTTGAGCACTGAAGCTTTCTTT. This encodes CASNRQVLSTEAFF.

The rearrangement joins TRBV5-1 to TRBJ2-6; TRBD2 agrees at 7 bases. CDR1 and CDR2 from the germline V gene are SGHRS and YFSETQ. Trimming at V came to 2 bases and at J to 0 bases, leaving 8 bases not matched to a gene. The CDR3 has 18 residues. The CDR3 coding sequence is TGCGCCAGCAGCTTTAGGGGAGGGAGTAACTCTGGGGCCAACGTCCTGACTTTC. Translation gives CASSFRGGSNSGANVLTF. The full variable domain, its missing parts supplied by reference TRBV5-1 and TRBJ2-6, is KAGVTQTPRYLIKTRGQQVTLSCSPISGHRSVSWYQQTPGQGLQFLFEYFSETQRNKGNFPGRFSGRQFSNSRSEMNVSTLELGDSALYLCASSFRGGSNSGANVLTFGAGSRLTVL.

The chain is built from TRBV9 and TRBJ2-5, with 8 bases identical to TRBD2. Germline values: CDR1 SGDLS, CDR2 YYNGEE. J was trimmed by 2 bases and V by 0 bases; bases with no gene match: 6. The CDR3 covers 16 residues. As DNA, the CDR3 is TGTGCCAGCAGCGTAGACGGGGCGGGGGGTCAAGAGACCCAGTACTTC. This encodes CASSVDGAGGQETQYF.

This chain connects TRBV28 to TRBJ1-2; D not certain. CDR3 length equals 15 residues. In germline, CDR1 is MDHEN, CDR2 SYDVKM. The V end lost 3 bases, the J end lost 8 bases, and 19 bases lay between the germline ends. The CDR3 sequence is CASSFITALRLGYTF. CDR3 DNA: TGTGCCAGCAGTTTCATAACAGCCCTTCGGTTAGGCTACACCTTC.

The chain has TRBV29-1 and TRBJ2-7; tentative D call: TRBD2 (6 bases). Looked up from germline, CDR1 is SQVTM and CDR2 is ANQGSEA. The CDR3 length is 14 residues. Trimming stripped 6 bases from V and 0 bases from J, with 15 bases between. CDR3 DNA sequence: TGCAGCGTGGGAGCGGGCGCGCGCTCCTACGAGCAGTACTTC. It encodes CSVGAGARSYEQYF.

V usage is TRBV28 and J usage is TRBJ1-1, with D possibly TRBD1 on 6 matching bases. V lost 5 bases, J lost 5 bases, and 18 bases lay in between. This CDR3 is 15 amino acids long. From germline, CDR1 is MDHEN and CDR2 SYDVKM. The CDR3 here is CASSHSRGAWTEAFF. DNA of the CDR3: TGTGCCAGCAGTCACTCTCGGGGGGCTTGGACTGAAGCTTTCTTT.

The gene calls are TRBV9 and TRBJ1-3, with D unclear. V was trimmed by 4 bases and J by 4 bases, leaving 3 bases between them. The germline V gene has CDR1 SGDLS and CDR2 YYNGEE. The CDR3 is 11 amino acids. In nucleotides, the CDR3 is TGTGCCAGCAGCCGGGGAAACACCATATATTTT. This codes for CASSRGNTIYF.

This rearrangement joins TRBV10-3 to TRBJ1-4; D is unresolved. Between the trimmed V and J ends, which lost 0 bases and 5 bases, there was a span of 7 bases. This CDR3 contains 14 residues. Germline V CDR1 and CDR2: ENHRY, SYGVKD. CDR3 sequence (DNA): TGTGCCATCAGTGAGTCGGCCGCAAATGAAAAACTGTTTTTT. It encodes CAISESAANEKLFF.

The gene calls are TRBV11-2 and TRBJ1-1; D perhaps matches TRBD1 (6 bases). Germline-derived CDR1 and CDR2 are SGHAT and FQNNGV. The CDR3 sequence is 12 residues long. Trimming removed 5 bases at V and 7 bases at J, with 11 bases between. CDR3 in DNA: TGTGCCAGCAGCCGGGACATTTTTGAAGCTTTCTTT. It yields the protein CASSRDIFEAFF.

The J gene is TRBJ2-3, the V gene TRBV10-2, with D tentatively TRBD2 (6 bases). Trimming took 6 bases from V and 0 from J, leaving 13 bases between them. The germline CDR1 and CDR2 sequences are WSHSY and SAAADI. The CDR3 is 15 residues long. CDR3 sequence reads: CASRLAWPSTDTQYF. CDR3 DNA sequence: TGCGCCAGCAGGCTAGCGTGGCCCAGCACAGATACGCAGTATTTT.

The table lists this clone with a count of one. V is TRBV27 and J is TRBJ1-2; D might be TRBD1 (6 bases). The V end lost 10 bases, the J end lost 4 bases, and 13 bases lay between the germline ends. The CDR3 is 12 residues long. Germline CDR1 MNHEY, CDR2 SMNVEV (reference sequence). The CDR3: CATRTAPYGYTF. CDR3 bases: TGTGCCACCCGGACAGCGCCCTATGGCTACACCTTC.